The 31 T cell receptor beta chains in this list originate from one sample, sequenced in a study of blood T cell repertoires in COVID-19 (TCRdb year 2020). Library prep was done by the immunoSEQ multiplex PCR assay. Drawn from immuneACCESS, this table holds only the in-frame rearrangements with V and J called that TCRdb kept. Clones are partly lost; checked studies trace under half to an unresolved V gene and leave the rest unexplained. The sample records around 200,000 clones, around 84% of which are singletons. The ten largest clones take up nearly 7.5% of the sample. The sample consisted of PBMCs or T cells enriched from blood (not recorded which). The receptor source for this set is a woman aged 40 to 49 with acute COVID-19.

The chain uses TRBV5-1 and TRBJ1-3; 9 nucleotides agree with TRBD1. The CDR3 is made up of 16 amino acids. The trim removed 4 bases at V and 0 bases at J, leaving 5 bases unmatched. Per germline, CDR1 SGHRS and CDR2 YFSETQ. CDR3 sequence (DNA): TGCGCCAGCAGCCTAGGACAGGGGAGCTCTGGAAACACCATATATTTT. Translation gives CASSLGQGSSGNTIYF.

The chain combines TRBV6-5 with TRBJ2-3, with D tentatively TRBD1 (6 bases). CDR3 length equals 15 residues. Germline V gene lookup returns CDR1 MNHEY and CDR2 SVGAGI. With 6 bases removed from V and 4 bases from J, the gap between germline ends came to 17 bases. As DNA, the CDR3 is TGTGCCAGCAGGAGGGATCAGGGGAACCCAGATACGCAGTATTTT. Protein: CASRRDQGNPDTQYF.

This clone was counted a few times. V gene TRBV10-2 combines with J gene TRBJ1-1, with D possibly being TRBD1 (5 bases). The CDR3 extends over 14 amino acids. Trimming cost V 7 bases and J 4 bases, with 16 bases left between them. Germline CDR1 WSHSY, CDR2 SAAADI. The CDR3 coding sequence is TGCGCCAGCACCCTGACATTGGGGGGCACTGAAGCTTTCTTT. Protein product: CASTLTLGGTEAFF.

The genes are TRBV18 and TRBJ1-6; D is uncertain. The CDR3 covers 15 residues. V lost 1 base and J 8 bases, leaving 12 bases between the germline ends. CDR1 is KGHSH and CDR2 is LQKENI in the germline V gene. The CDR3 loop is CASSPRIGGDSPLHF. The CDR3 coding sequence is TGTGCCAGCTCACCACGGATAGGTGGAGATTCACCCCTCCACTTT.

The chain carries TRBV21-1 and TRBJ2-7; TRBD1, the D gene given by the table, was not confirmed from the DNA. TRBV21-1 is termed a pseudogene. This CDR3 spans 15 amino acids. CDR3 sequence reads: CASSNRDRETYEQYF. The CDR3 DNA sequence: TGTGCCAGCAGTAACCGGGACAGGGAAACCTACGAGCAGTACTTC.

The chain couples TRBV5-6 to TRBJ1-6; possible D gene TRBD1, 5 bases. Trimming cost V 4 bases and J 5 bases, with 10 bases left between them. CDR1 is SGHDT and CDR2 is YYEEEE in the germline V gene. The CDR3 length is 14 residues. CDR3 in amino acids: CASSAGRNNSPLHF. CDR3 nucleotides: TGTGCCAGCAGCGCGGGACGGAATAATTCACCCCTCCACTTT.

The chain links TRBV19 to TRBJ2-7; D remains ambiguous. Trimming left V 3 bases short and J 5 bases short, with 20 bases between. The CDR3 has 16 residues. The germline gives CDR1 LNHDA, CDR2 SQIVND (reference sequence). The chain's CDR3 is CASSIQEGDKMDEQYF. The CDR3 DNA reads as TGTGCCAGTAGTATTCAAGAAGGAGATAAAATGGACGAGCAGTACTTC.

This clone was recorded only once. One base separates it from a far larger clone, so it is likely a read error. The chain uses TRBV4-1 and TRBJ1-1; D perhaps matches TRBD1 (5 bases). CDR3 length: 13 residues. V was pared by 1 base and J by 4 bases, with 7 bases between. Germline assignment: CDR1 MGHRA and CDR2 YSYEKL. In DNA form, the CDR3 reads TGCGCCAGCAGCCAAGGACAGAGCACTGAAGCTTTCTTT. Translating it yields CASSQGQSTEAFF.

The chain links TRBV5-1 to TRBJ2-1; TRBD2 agrees at 11 bases. Germline V CDR1 and CDR2: SGHRS, YFSETQ. The V and J ends lost 4 bases and 6 bases, in that order; junction bases with no gene match: 6. This CDR3 comprises 15 residues. The CDR3 bases are TGCGCCAGCAGCCCCCTAGCGGGAGGCATCAATGAGCAGTTCTTC. Translation: CASSPLAGGINEQFF.

This chain uses TRBV6-1 with TRBJ1-2, with TRBD1 as a possible D gene (5 bases). Germline CDR1 reads MNHNS; CDR2 reads SASEGT. The CDR3 is made up of 13 amino acids. Trimming stripped 2 bases from V and 10 bases from J, with 14 bases between. CDR3 sequence: CASSERGLHFYTF. The CDR3 DNA is TGTGCCAGCAGTGAACGGGGACTCCACTTCTACACCTTC.

The chain recombines TRBV30 with TRBJ1-2; TRBD1 is a possible D gene (5 bases). The CDR3 is made up of 13 amino acids. V lost 1 base and J lost 6, with 12 bases in between. Germline V gene data show CDR1 as GTSNPN and CDR2 as SVGIG (reference sequence). As DNA, the CDR3 is TGTGCCTGGAGTGCCGACAGATTTAATGGCTACACCTTC. Residues: CAWSADRFNGYTF.

The CDR3 DNA sequence: TGCGCCAGCAGCTTGCGGGGACTAGCGGGAGATACGCAGTATTTT. The encoded protein is CASSLRGLAGDTQYF. V usage is TRBV5-1 and J usage is TRBJ2-3; 12 bases agree with TRBD2. Germline assignment: CDR1 SGHRS and CDR2 YFSETQ. The CDR3 has 15 residues. Trimming at V came to 1 base and at J to 5 bases, leaving 2 bases not matched to a gene.

This clone was seen just once. This chain uses TRBV28 with TRBJ1-4; 8 nucleotides align to TRBD1. V was clipped by 10 bases and J by 6 bases; unmatched bases: 10. CDR1 is MDHEN, CDR2 SYDVKM, per germline. CDR3 length: 14 residues. CDR3 in DNA: TGTGCCACCAACATGGACAGGGCAGATGAAAAACTGTTTTTT. Amino acids: CATNMDRADEKLFF.

This chain connects TRBV2 to TRBJ1-5; a weak D match, TRBD1 (6 bases). CDR3 length equals 12 residues. Germline CDR1 SNHLY, CDR2 FYNNEI. Trimming removed 7 bases at V and 4 bases at J, with 8 bases between. In DNA, the CDR3 is TGTGCCAGCAACAGGGTTAATCAGCCCCAGCATTTT. Protein product: CASNRVNQPQHF.

J is TRBJ1-5 and V is TRBV7-8, with TRBD1 as a possible D gene (6 bases). V was clipped by 5 bases and J by 4 bases, with 12 bases between them. This CDR3 has 14 amino acids. Germline lookup yields CDR1 SGHVS and CDR2 FQNEAQ. The CDR3 reads CASSPVGGNQPQHF. The CDR3 DNA reads TGTGCCAGCAGCCCCGTAGGGGGAAATCAGCCCCAGCATTTT. The whole variable domain, remainder taken from reference TRBV7-8 and TRBJ1-5, is GAGVSQSPRYKVAKRGQDVALRCDPISGHVSLFWYQQALGQGPEFLTYFQNEAQLDKSGLPSDRFFAERPEGSVSTLKIQRTQQEDSAVYLCASSPVGGNQPQHFGDGTRLSIL.

V is TRBV7-3 and J is TRBJ1-1; D remains ambiguous. CDR3 length: 15 residues. V dropped 5 bases and J dropped 5 bases, with 18 bases sitting between them. Germline CDR1 is SGHTA and CDR2 is FQGTGA. As DNA, the CDR3 is TGTGCCAGCAGCCCCAACTCGGGGATGGGAACTGAAGCTTTCTTT. Amino acid sequence: CASSPNSGMGTEAFF.

CDR3 residues: CASSPRPGANEQFF. The CDR3 DNA sequence: TGTGCCAGCAGCCCAAGACCTGGGGCCAATGAGCAGTTCTTC. The rearrangement uses TRBV11-3 and TRBJ2-1, with D possibly being TRBD1 (5 bases). The V gene's germline CDR1 is SGHNT and CDR2 YENEEA. This CDR3 region has 14 residues. Trimming cost V 5 bases and J 6 bases, with 14 bases left between them.

The rearrangement uses TRBV6-1 and TRBJ2-2; the D gene is possibly TRBD1 (6 bases). The germline CDR1 and CDR2 sequences are MNHNS and SASEGT. The CDR3 spans 14 residues. V lost 1 base and J lost 3, with 6 bases in between. The CDR3, as DNA: TGTGCCAGCAGTGAAGGGACAGACACCGGGGAGCTGTTTTTT. Its protein product is CASSEGTDTGELFF.

This clone was detected once. The J gene is TRBJ2-1, the V gene TRBV11-3, with 9 bases fitting TRBD1. After removal of 5 bases from V and 4 bases from J, the junction contained 6 bases not matched to a gene. Per the germline V gene, CDR1 is SGHNT and CDR2 is YENEEA. The CDR3 extends over 15 amino acids. The DNA for the CDR3 is TGTGCCAGCAGCAAGGGACAGGGCGGGTACAATGAGCAGTTCTTC. Its protein is CASSKGQGGYNEQFF.

The chain couples TRBV6-2 or TRBV6-3 to TRBJ2-3; unclear D gene. V was clipped by 6 bases and J by 1 base, with 14 bases between them. CDR3 length: 15 residues. Germline V gene data show CDR1 as MNHEY and CDR2 as SVGEGT. The CDR3 DNA sequence: TGTGCCAGCAGCAATATTCCGAGAGGCACAGATACGCAGTATTTT. Translated, it gives CASSNIPRGTDTQYF.

V gene TRBV5-1 combines with J gene TRBJ1-2; 10 bases fit TRBD1. Germline loops: CDR1 SGHRS, CDR2 YFSETQ. V gave up 3 bases and J gave up 7 bases; unmatched junction bases: 9. The CDR3 runs to 15 residues. The CDR3 nucleotides read TGCGCCAGCAGCTCGCCGGGACAGGGGCCGGCTGGCTACACCTTC. Translation gives CASSSPGQGPAGYTF.

The chain has TRBV14 and TRBJ1-1, with 7 bases aligning to TRBD1. Germline CDR1 reads SGHDN; CDR2 reads FVKESK. The CDR3 runs 16 residues. Trimming at V came to 2 bases and at J to 1 base, leaving 7 bases not matched to a gene. CDR3 nucleotide sequence: TGTGCCAGCAGCCAACAATCGACAGGGAGGAACACTGAAGCTTTCTTT. It is translated as CASSQQSTGRNTEAFF.

The chain carries TRBV5-1 and TRBJ2-3, with D possibly being TRBD2 (6 bases). Germline loops: CDR1 SGHRS, CDR2 YFSETQ. The CDR3 is 16 amino acids. The V end was cut by 1 base, the J end by 0 bases, with 12 bases between. The CDR3: CASSLREARSTDTQYF. CDR3 bases: TGCGCCAGCAGCTTGAGGGAGGCTCGGAGCACAGATACGCAGTATTTT.

The V call is TRBV15, the J call TRBJ1-2; TRBD1 aligns across 7 bases. J was trimmed by 8 bases and V by 8 bases; bases with no gene match: 14. This CDR3 contains 14 residues. Germline assignment: CDR1 LNHNV and CDR2 YYDKDF (reference sequence). The CDR3 coding sequence is TGTGCCACCGGAAGGAGGGGGCTAACGGAGGGCTACACCTTC. It specifies CATGRRGLTEGYTF.

V is TRBV20-1 and J is TRBJ2-7; D unresolved. Trimming took off 2 bases at V and 5 bases at J, with 7 bases between the two ends. The germline gives CDR1 DFQATT, CDR2 SNEGSKA (reference sequence). The CDR3 consists of 11 residues. The CDR3 loop is CSARQVHEQYF. Written as DNA, the CDR3 is TGCAGTGCTAGACAGGTCCACGAGCAGTACTTC.

This clone was counted a single time. This chain uses TRBV10-3 with TRBJ1-1; D is undetermined. This CDR3 contains 14 residues. Germline CDR1 reads ENHRY; CDR2 reads SYGVKD. V dropped 0 bases and J dropped 5 bases, with 10 bases sitting between them. The DNA for the CDR3 is TGTGCCATCAGTGAGTCTGTTCGGGATACTGAAGCTTTCTTT. Translating gives CAISESVRDTEAFF.

This clone has a single count. This rearrangement joins TRBV19 to TRBJ2-3, with D perhaps matching TRBD2 (7 bases). Germline loops: CDR1 LNHDA, CDR2 SQIVND (reference sequence). The length of the CDR3 is 15 residues. V was clipped by 3 bases and J by 3 bases, with 13 bases between them. CDR3 DNA: TGTGCCAGTAGTATTACGGGGGGCGGAACAGATACGCAGTATTTT. Translation gives CASSITGGGTDTQYF.

The rearrangement links TRBV6-1 to TRBJ1-1, with a weak D call TRBD1 (5 bases). This CDR3 spans 14 amino acids. Trimming stripped 3 bases from V and 1 base from J, with 9 bases between. The germline V gene encodes CDR1 MNHNS and CDR2 SASEGT. DNA of the CDR3: TGTGCCAGCAGTGAGGGGGAGGAGAACACTGAAGCTTTCTTT. Translation gives CASSEGEENTEAFF.

CDR3 sequence: CASKPRPRDILYSNQPQHF. The CDR3 coding sequence is TGTGCCAGCAAACCCCGCCCCCGGGACATACTTTATAGCAATCAGCCCCAGCATTTT. The V call is TRBV28, the J call TRBJ1-5, with a weak D call TRBD1 (6 bases). The germline V gene encodes CDR1 MDHEN and CDR2 SYDVKM. CDR3 length: 19 amino acids. V lost 7 bases to trimming and J lost 0 bases, with 25 bases between them.

The chain employs TRBV6-4 and TRBJ1-6, with no clear D. Germline-derived CDR1 and CDR2 are MRHNA and SNTAGT. The CDR3 loop spans 14 amino acids. V lost 4 bases and J lost 10, with 14 bases in between. The DNA for the CDR3 is TGTGCCAGCAGTGCCGATTTGACTCGGTCACCCCTCCACTTT. This sequence encodes CASSADLTRSPLHF.

The rearrangement joins TRBV7-2 to TRBJ1-1, with no clear D. Trimming left V 2 bases short and J 1 base short, with 11 bases between. The CDR3 is 15 residues long. CDR1 is SGHTA, CDR2 FQGNSA, per germline. DNA of the CDR3: TGTGCCAGCAGCTTAATGGCAGGAACGAACACTGAAGCTTTCTTT. Its translation: CASSLMAGTNTEAFF.